In this sample, the clone carrying this TCR beta chain turned up many times. Its specificity is not known. RNA transcripts served as the template for amplifying TCR beta CDR3 regions. Initially, a first-round RT-PCR of the TCR CDR3 employed the HTBI primer set. From the multiplex PCR reads, TCRdb called clonotypes with MiXCR, one entry per CDR3 protein. In the table there are about 360,000 distinct CDR3 sequences, approximately 13% of which are singletons. This record comes from a study of T cells in Graves' hyperthyroidism and ophthalmopathy. Notes on the study in general: Expanded thyroid clonotypes (above 0.001) were mostly also found in blood. The model identified upcoming ophthalmopathy a median about six months ahead of onset.

The CDR3 is 12 amino acids. Germline values: CDR1 SGHNT, CDR2 YENEEA. J lost 9 bases, V lost 5 bases, and 4 bases had no gene match. Pregnant or lactating patients were excluded, as were those with uncontrolled infection or other autoimmune disease. Clinical symptoms, serum thyroxine, TRAb, thyroid ultrasound and orbital computed tomography informed diagnoses. Sequencing was done on a sample of blood. The chain recombines TRBV11-3 with TRBJ2-1, with 7 bases fitting TRBD1. The receptor's source is a woman in her late teens or twenties with Graves' hyperthyroidism. The CDR3: CASSATGVEQFF. In DNA, the CDR3 is TGTGCCAGCAGCGCAACAGGGGTTGAGCAGTTCTTC.